This T cell receptor beta chain was recorded in a study of cytomegalovirus exposure and HLA in healthy donors. Study in general: Approximately 180 million T cells yielded over 90 million unique TCR beta sequences in earlier analysis. Within the Caucasian-associated ancestry cluster were around four fifths of the approximately 400 genotyped donors.

About this clone itself: What it binds is unknown.

General study findings and limits: In a later analysis, a genetic analysis reported fewer productive-TCR N-insertions in an Asian-associated ancestry cluster than the cohort average. Later analysis identified a missense DCLRE1C variant that was linked to TCR beta V- and J-gene trimming.

Researchers ran the PCR with 60 Vbeta and 13 Jbeta primers. Assay used: immunoSEQ multiplex PCR; TCRdb lists only in-frame clones, some missing. The sample shows 180,000 or so clones, 80% of them seen only once. Sequenced: PBMCs. This sequence was found in a girl between 10 and 17 years old in good health and CMV-seropositive.

The chain's CDR3 is CASSLGLAGVGNEQFF. DNA for the CDR3: TGTGCCAGCAGCCTAGGACTAGCGGGAGTCGGCAATGAGCAGTTCTTC. The chain carries TRBV11-2 and TRBJ2-1, with 13 bases fitting TRBD2. The CDR3 length is 16 residues. The ends lost 5 bases at V and 6 bases at J; junction bases unmatched: 7. The germline V gene encodes CDR1 SGHAT and CDR2 FQNNGV.